This section outlines one T cell receptor (beta chain) sequence together with its context. From approximately 490 ng total RNA, TCR beta cDNA was generated with a primer in the constant region. Three nested multiplex PCR rounds of slightly modified ARM-PCR generated TCR beta libraries. The two initial PCR rounds, approximately 10 cycles each, used TRBV1-TRBV30 forward and C-beta reverse primers. TCRdb independently ran MiXCR on the multiplex PCR reads; one entry per CDR3 protein. Of about 120,000 distinct CDR3 sequences in the sample, roughly three fifths were seen once. Germline V gene data show CDR1 as SGHRS and CDR2 as YFSETQ. CDR3 length: 15 amino acids. V trimming: 5 bases; J trimming: 3 bases; junction bases outside the gene matches: 7. The source of the sample is a study of tumor-infiltrating lymphocytes in primary liver carcinoma. Study overall: Male and female patients aged 30 to 69 years made up the cohort.

It was from approximately 20-30 mg of unsorted bulk tissue that RNA and DNA were co-extracted. This TCR came from a woman aged 55-75 years with primary liver carcinoma and hepatitis B virus infection. The chain has TRBV5-1 and TRBJ1-2; 10 nucleotides line up with TRBD1. Sequencing was carried out using liver tumor tissue from sampling region 1. Subset described: tumor region T1, superior pole. The CDR3, as DNA: TGCGCCAGCAGAAGGGACGGACAGGGGGACTATGGCTACACCTTC. This encodes CASRRDGQGDYGYTF. Supplemented by reference TRBV5-1 and TRBJ1-2, the full variable domain reads KAGVTQTPRYLIKTRGQQVTLSCSPISGHRSVSWYQQTPGQGLQFLFEYFSETQRNKGNFPGRFSGRQFSNSRSEMNVSTLELGDSALYLCASRRDGQGDYGYTFGSGTRLTVV.